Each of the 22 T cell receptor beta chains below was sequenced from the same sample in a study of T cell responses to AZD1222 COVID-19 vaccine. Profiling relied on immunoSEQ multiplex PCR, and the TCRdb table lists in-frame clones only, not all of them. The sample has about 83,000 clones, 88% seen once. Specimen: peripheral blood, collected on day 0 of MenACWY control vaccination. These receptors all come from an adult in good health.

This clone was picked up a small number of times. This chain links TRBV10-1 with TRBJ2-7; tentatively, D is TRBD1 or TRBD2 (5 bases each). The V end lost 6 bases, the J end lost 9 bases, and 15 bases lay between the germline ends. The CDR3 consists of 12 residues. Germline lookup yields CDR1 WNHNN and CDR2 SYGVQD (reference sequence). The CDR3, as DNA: TGCGCCAGCAGCCCGGGACGGTTCGGGCAGTACTTC. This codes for CASSPGRFGQYF.

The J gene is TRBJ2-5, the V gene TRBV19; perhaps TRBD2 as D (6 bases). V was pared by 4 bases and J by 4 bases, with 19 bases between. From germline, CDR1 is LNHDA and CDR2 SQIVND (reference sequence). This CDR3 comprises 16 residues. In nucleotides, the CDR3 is TGTGCCAGTAGTAGCGCGGGAAAAGTATTAGGAGAGACCCAGTACTTC. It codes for CASSSAGKVLGETQYF.

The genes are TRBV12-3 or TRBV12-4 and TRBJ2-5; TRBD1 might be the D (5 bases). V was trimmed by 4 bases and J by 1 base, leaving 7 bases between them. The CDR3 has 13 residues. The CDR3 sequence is CASSSDSQETQYF. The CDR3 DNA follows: TGTGCCAGCAGTTCAGACAGCCAAGAGACCCAGTACTTC.

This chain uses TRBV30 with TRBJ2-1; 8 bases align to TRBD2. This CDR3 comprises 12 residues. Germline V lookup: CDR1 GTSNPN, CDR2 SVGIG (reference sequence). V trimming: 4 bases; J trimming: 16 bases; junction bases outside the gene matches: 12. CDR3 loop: CAWNLGSGKFFF. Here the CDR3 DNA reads TGTGCCTGGAACCTCGGTAGCGGGAAATTTTTCTTC.

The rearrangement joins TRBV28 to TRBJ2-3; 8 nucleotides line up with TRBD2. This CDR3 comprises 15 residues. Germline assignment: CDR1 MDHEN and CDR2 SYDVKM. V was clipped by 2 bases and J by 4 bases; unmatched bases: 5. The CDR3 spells CASSLPAGEADTQYF. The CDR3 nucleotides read TGTGCCAGCAGTTTACCAGCGGGAGAGGCAGATACGCAGTATTTT. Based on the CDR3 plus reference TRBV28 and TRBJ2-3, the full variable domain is DVKVTQSSRYLVKRTGEKVFLECVQDMDHENMFWYRQDPGLGLRLIYFSYDVKMKEKGDIPEGYSVSREKKERFSLILESASTNQTSMYLCASSLPAGEADTQYFGPGTRLTVL.

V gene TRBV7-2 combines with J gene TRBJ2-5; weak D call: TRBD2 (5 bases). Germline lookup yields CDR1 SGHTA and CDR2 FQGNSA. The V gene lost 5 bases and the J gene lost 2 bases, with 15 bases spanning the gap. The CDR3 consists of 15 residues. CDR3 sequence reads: CASSQQTGLQETQYF. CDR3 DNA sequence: TGTGCCAGCAGCCAACAGACGGGATTACAAGAGACCCAGTACTTC.

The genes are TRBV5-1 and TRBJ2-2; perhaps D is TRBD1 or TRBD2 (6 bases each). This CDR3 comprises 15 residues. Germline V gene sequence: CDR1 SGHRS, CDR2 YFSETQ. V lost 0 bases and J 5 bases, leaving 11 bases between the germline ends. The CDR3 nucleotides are TGCGCCAGCAGCTTGGCTAGGGGGGCTACCGGGGAGCTGTTTTTT. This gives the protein CASSLARGATGELFF.

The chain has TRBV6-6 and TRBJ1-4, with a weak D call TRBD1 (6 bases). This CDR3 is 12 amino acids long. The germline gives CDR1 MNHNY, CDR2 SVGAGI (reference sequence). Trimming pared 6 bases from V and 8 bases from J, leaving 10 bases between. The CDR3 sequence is CASRKGVEKLFF. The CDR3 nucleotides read TGTGCCAGCAGGAAGGGGGTCGAAAAACTGTTTTTT.

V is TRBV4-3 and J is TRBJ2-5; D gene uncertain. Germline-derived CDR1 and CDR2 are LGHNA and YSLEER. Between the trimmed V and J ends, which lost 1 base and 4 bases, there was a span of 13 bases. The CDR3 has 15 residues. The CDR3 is CASSQAIGQSETQYF. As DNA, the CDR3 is TGCGCCAGCAGCCAAGCGATAGGGCAGTCAGAGACCCAGTACTTC.

The CDR3 coding sequence is TGCAGCGTGACAGGGTACATGAACACTGAAGCTTTCTTT. Its translation: CSVTGYMNTEAFF. The chain has TRBV29-1 and TRBJ1-1, with 7 nucleotides matching TRBD1. The CDR3 is made up of 13 amino acids. Germline V gives CDR1 SQVTM, CDR2 ANQGSEA. V trimming: 6 bases; J trimming: 0 bases; junction bases outside the gene matches: 4.

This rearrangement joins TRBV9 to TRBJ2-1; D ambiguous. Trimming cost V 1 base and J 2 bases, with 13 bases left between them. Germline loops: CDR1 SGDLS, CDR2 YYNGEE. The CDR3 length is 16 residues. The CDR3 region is CASSVRGFGAYNEQFF. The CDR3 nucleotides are TGTGCCAGCAGCGTAAGAGGCTTCGGCGCCTACAATGAGCAGTTCTTC.

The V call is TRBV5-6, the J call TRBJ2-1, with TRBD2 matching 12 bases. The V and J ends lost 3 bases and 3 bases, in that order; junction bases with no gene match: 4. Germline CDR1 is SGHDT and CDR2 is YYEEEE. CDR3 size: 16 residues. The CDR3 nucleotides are TGTGCCAGCAGCTGGACTAGCGGGAACATCTACAATGAGCAGTTCTTC. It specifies CASSWTSGNIYNEQFF.

The CDR3 loop is CASSDPRGPWEQYF. DNA for the CDR3: TGTGCCAGCAGTGATCCCCGGGGGCCTTGGGAGCAGTACTTC. This chain joins TRBV2 and TRBJ2-7; D may be TRBD1 or TRBD2 (6 bases each). Per the germline V gene, CDR1 is SNHLY and CDR2 is FYNNEI. The CDR3 covers 14 residues. V lost 3 bases to trimming and J lost 7 bases, with 16 bases between them.

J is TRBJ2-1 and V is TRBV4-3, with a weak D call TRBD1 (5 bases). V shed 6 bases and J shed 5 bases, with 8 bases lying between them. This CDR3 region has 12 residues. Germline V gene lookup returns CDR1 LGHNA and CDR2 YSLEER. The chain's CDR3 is CASRGPNNEQFF. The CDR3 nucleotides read TGCGCCAGCAGGGGGCCTAACAATGAGCAGTTCTTC.

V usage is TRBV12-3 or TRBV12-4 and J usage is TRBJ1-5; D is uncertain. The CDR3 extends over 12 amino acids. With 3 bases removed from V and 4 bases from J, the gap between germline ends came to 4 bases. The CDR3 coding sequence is TGTGCCAGCAGTTTTGAGAATCAGCCCCAGCATTTT. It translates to CASSFENQPQHF.

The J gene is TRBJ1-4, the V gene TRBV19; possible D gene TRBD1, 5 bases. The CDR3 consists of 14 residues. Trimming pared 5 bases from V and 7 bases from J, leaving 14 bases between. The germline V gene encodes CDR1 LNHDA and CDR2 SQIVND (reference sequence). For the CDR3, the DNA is TGTGCCAGTAGTCCCCTCGGGGGGGTTGAAAAACTGTTTTTT. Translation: CASSPLGGVEKLFF.

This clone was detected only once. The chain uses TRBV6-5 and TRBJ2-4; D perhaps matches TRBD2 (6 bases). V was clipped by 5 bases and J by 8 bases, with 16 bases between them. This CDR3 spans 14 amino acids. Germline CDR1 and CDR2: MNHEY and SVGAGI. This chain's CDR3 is CASSPGLPWDIQYF. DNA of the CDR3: TGTGCCAGCAGTCCGGGACTCCCCTGGGACATTCAGTACTTC.

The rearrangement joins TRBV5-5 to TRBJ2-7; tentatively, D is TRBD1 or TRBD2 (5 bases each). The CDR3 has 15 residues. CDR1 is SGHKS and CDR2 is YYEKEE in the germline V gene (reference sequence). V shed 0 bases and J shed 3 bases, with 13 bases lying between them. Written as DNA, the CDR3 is TGTGCCAGCAGCTTGGGTCGGGGCTATGTCTACGAGCAGTACTTC. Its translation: CASSLGRGYVYEQYF.

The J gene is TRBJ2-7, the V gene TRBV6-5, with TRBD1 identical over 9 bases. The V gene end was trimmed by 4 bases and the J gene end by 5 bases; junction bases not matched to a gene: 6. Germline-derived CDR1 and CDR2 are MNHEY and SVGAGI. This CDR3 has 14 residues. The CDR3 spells CASSWDRAAHEQYF. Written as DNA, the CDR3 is TGTGCCAGCAGTTGGGACAGGGCAGCCCACGAGCAGTACTTC.

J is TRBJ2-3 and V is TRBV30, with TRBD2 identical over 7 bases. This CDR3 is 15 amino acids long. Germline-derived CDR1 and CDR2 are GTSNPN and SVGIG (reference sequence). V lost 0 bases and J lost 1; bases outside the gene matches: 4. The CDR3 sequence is CAWSVKLAGTDTQYF. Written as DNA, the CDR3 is TGTGCCTGGAGTGTAAAGCTAGCGGGCACAGATACGCAGTATTTT.

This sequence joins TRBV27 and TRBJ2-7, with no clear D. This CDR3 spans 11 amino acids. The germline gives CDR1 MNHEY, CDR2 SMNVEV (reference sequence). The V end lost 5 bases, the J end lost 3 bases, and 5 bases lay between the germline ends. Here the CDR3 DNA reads TGTGCCAGCAGTGACCACTACGAGCAGTACTTC. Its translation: CASSDHYEQYF.

The CDR3 here is CASSLLQGGEQYF. The CDR3 coding sequence is TGTGCCAGCAGCTTACTCCAGGGTGGCGAGCAGTACTTC. The rearrangement links TRBV7-9 to TRBJ2-7, with D possibly being TRBD1 (5 bases). Trimming left V 2 bases short and J 6 bases short, with 11 bases between. The CDR3 is 13 amino acids. Looked up from germline, CDR1 is SEHNR and CDR2 is FQNEAQ (reference sequence).